One and the same sample provided the 28 T cell receptor beta chains below, sequenced in a study of CD8+CD57+ T cells in acquired aplastic anemia (dated by TCRdb to 2016 to 2019). The data were produced on an Illumina HiSeq 2000. TCR beta VDJ combination and CDR3 sequence profiling used genomic DNA as the template. Using fastp at Q25 and MiXCR, TCRdb reprocessed the public reads and kept productive beta chains. Identical CDR3 protein sequences are pooled into one entry, listed with their most common genes and DNA. The table for this sample lists approximately 180,000 distinct CDR3 sequences; less than 65% of them were counted only once. The ten biggest clones cover approximately 46% of the sample. Flow cytometry had shown CD8+CD57+ cell expansion in the patients selected for sequencing. What was sequenced was sorted CD4+, CD8+, or CD8+CD57+ T cells (not recorded which) from PBMCs. The source of these receptors is a human donor with aplastic anemia.

This chain joins TRBV7-4 and TRBJ1-6; D is possibly TRBD1 (6 bases). Germline V gene data show CDR1 as SGHVT and CDR2 as SQSDAQ. The CDR3 runs 15 residues. Between the trimmed V and J ends, which lost 1 base and 7 bases, there was a span of 11 bases. CDR3 nucleotides: TGTGCCAGCAGCTTAGTCGCAGGGGTAAATTCACCCCTCCACTTT. It specifies CASSLVAGVNSPLHF. Variable domain in full (rest from reference TRBV7-4 and TRBJ1-6): GAGVSQSPRYKVAKRGRDVALRCDSISGHVTLYWYRQTLGQGSEVLTYSQSDAQRDKSGRPSGRFSAERPERSVSTLKIQRTEQGDSAVYLCASSLVAGVNSPLHFGNGTRLTVT.

The gene calls are TRBV3-1 and TRBJ2-5, with 12 bases that match TRBD2. CDR3 length equals 17 residues. The J segment lost 7 bases and the V segment lost 5 bases, leaving 14 bases of the junction unmatched. The V gene's germline CDR1 is LGHDT and CDR2 YNNKEL (reference sequence). This CDR3 is CASSLGLAGTPQGTQYF. The CDR3 DNA reads TGTGCCAGCAGCTTAGGACTAGCGGGGACCCCACAGGGGACCCAGTACTTC.

CDR3 region: CASKGTDDSPLHF. The DNA for the CDR3 is TGTGCCAGCAAGGGGACAGACGATTCACCCCTCCACTTT. The chain recombines TRBV2 with TRBJ1-6; 7 bases agree with TRBD1. Germline lookup yields CDR1 SNHLY and CDR2 FYNNEI. The CDR3 is made up of 13 amino acids. V dropped 7 bases and J dropped 8; count of bases not matched to a gene: 5.

The chain combines TRBV20-1 with TRBJ2-5; unclear D gene. CDR1 DFQATT and CDR2 SNEGSKA come from the germline V gene (reference sequence). The CDR3 has 10 amino acids. V was shortened by 8 bases and J by 8 bases, with 12 bases between the two germline ends. CDR3 protein: CSTEVYTQYF. CDR3 nucleotides: TGCAGTACTGAGGTTTATACCCAGTACTTC.

This clonotype showed up just a few times. In nucleotides, the CDR3 is TGCGCCAGCAGAGCGGACAGGAACACTGAAGCTTTCTTT. Translated: CASRADRNTEAFF. The rearrangement joins TRBV10-1 to TRBJ1-1; a possible D gene is TRBD1 (6 bases). The CDR3 loop spans 13 amino acids. The V end was cut by 6 bases, the J end by 1 base, with 9 bases between. From germline, CDR1 is WNHNN and CDR2 SYGVQD (reference sequence).

V usage is TRBV12-3 or TRBV12-4 and J usage is TRBJ1-4; 10 bases map to TRBD1. The CDR3 covers 13 residues. V lost 8 bases to trimming and J lost 8 bases; unmatched junction nucleotides: 5. CDR3 sequence: CASRDRGGEKLFF. The CDR3 DNA is TGTGCCAGCCGGGACAGGGGAGGGGAAAAACTGTTTTTT.

The chain has TRBV10-3 and TRBJ2-7, with D possibly matching TRBD2 (6 bases). Germline-derived CDR1 and CDR2 are ENHRY and SYGVKD. Trimming left V 0 bases short and J 0 bases short, with 9 bases between. The CDR3 extends over 15 amino acids. CDR3 sequence reads: CAISESLANSYEQYF. CDR3 bases: TGTGCCATCAGTGAGTCACTAGCAAACTCCTACGAGCAGTACTTC.

The rearrangement uses TRBV9 and TRBJ2-7; D ambiguous. In germline, CDR1 is SGDLS, CDR2 YYNGEE. Trimming took 0 bases from V and 1 from J, leaving 8 bases between them. The CDR3 has 14 residues. The CDR3 nucleotides read TGTGCCAGCAGCGTAGCTCTACAGTCCTACGAGCAGTACTTC. It translates to CASSVALQSYEQYF.

The V and J genes are TRBV5-1 and TRBJ2-5; D gene uncertain. V was pared by 0 bases and J by 2 bases, with 14 bases between. This CDR3 spans 16 amino acids. The germline V gene has CDR1 SGHRS and CDR2 YFSETQ. The CDR3 loop reads CASSLAVTHLQETQYF. DNA of the CDR3: TGCGCCAGCAGCTTGGCTGTGACCCACCTTCAAGAGACCCAGTACTTC.

The chain recombines TRBV20-1 with TRBJ2-7; maybe TRBD2 (6 bases). This CDR3 spans 12 amino acids. The V and J ends lost 4 bases and 6 bases respectively, with 13 bases between them. Germline V gene data show CDR1 as DFQATT and CDR2 as SNEGSKA (reference sequence). The CDR3 region has the DNA TGCAGTGCTATCAGAGGACTAAGCGAGCAGTACTTC. As protein: CSAIRGLSEQYF.

This clonotype was seen more than once but under ten times. The chain carries TRBV24-1 and TRBJ1-2, with D possibly matching TRBD1 (5 bases). Germline V CDR1 and CDR2: KGHDR, SFDVKD. V was cut by 6 bases and J by 0 bases, with 10 bases left in between. The CDR3 is 14 residues long. The CDR3: CATSPGPTNYGYTF. In DNA form, the CDR3 reads TGTGCCACCAGTCCAGGGCCTACTAACTATGGCTACACCTTC.

The CDR3 DNA sequence: TGCAGTGCTGGACCTAGCGGGGGCTACGAGCAGTACTTC. Encoded protein: CSAGPSGGYEQYF. The rearrangement links TRBV20-1 to TRBJ2-7, with TRBD2 identical over 10 bases. V lost 5 bases, J lost 3 bases, and 4 bases stayed unmatched. The germline gives CDR1 DFQATT, CDR2 SNEGSKA (reference sequence). The CDR3 has 13 amino acids.

This sequence joins TRBV20-1 and TRBJ1-5; maybe TRBD1 (5 bases). The germline V and J ends were trimmed by 2 bases and 0 bases, with 8 bases remaining between them. This CDR3 has 14 residues. In germline, CDR1 is DFQATT, CDR2 SNEGSKA (reference sequence). The CDR3 region is CSARPGLSNQPQHF. CDR3 in DNA: TGCAGTGCTAGACCAGGGCTTAGCAATCAGCCCCAGCATTTT.

This rearrangement joins TRBV20-1 to TRBJ1-2; the D is unclear. Germline-derived CDR1 and CDR2 are DFQATT and SNEGSKA (reference sequence). The V gene lost 1 base and the J gene lost 4 bases, with 10 bases spanning the gap. CDR3 length equals 13 residues. The CDR3 bases are TGCAGTGCTAGAGTTTCCCGGGGCTATGGCTACACCTTC. This translates into CSARVSRGYGYTF.

In this sample, this clonotype turned up once. The rearrangement links TRBV7-9 to TRBJ2-5; TRBD1 agrees at 10 bases. The J call is doubtful: the DNA matches TRBJ2-7 better. Germline CDR1 reads SEHNR; CDR2 reads FQNEAQ (reference sequence). CDR3 length: 14 amino acids. DNA of the CDR3: TGTGCCAGCAGCGCGGACAGGGGGGGTCTCGAGCAGTACTTC. Its protein is CASSADRGGLEQYF.

This chain connects TRBV10-3 to TRBJ1-1; the D is unclear. The CDR3 is 14 amino acids. V was shortened by 4 bases and J by 8 bases, with 17 bases between the two germline ends. Germline loops: CDR1 ENHRY, CDR2 SYGVKD. CDR3 in DNA: TGTGCCATCAGTGGAGGTCTTTTGCTTGGAGAAGCTTTCTTT. Translating gives CAISGGLLLGEAFF.

This rearrangement joins TRBV2 to TRBJ2-7; perhaps TRBD2 as D (7 bases). CDR3 size: 14 residues. Per the germline V gene, CDR1 is SNHLY and CDR2 is FYNNEI. Trimming removed 8 bases from V and 5 bases from J, with 19 bases in between. CDR3 nucleotides: TGTGCCAGCCAGGAGAGGGGGGGGTTAAACGAGCAGTACTTC. It codes for CASQERGGLNEQYF.

This clonotype was seen only a few times. One junction end does not reproduce the germline sequence, and a read error may be involved. This chain links TRBV7-9 with TRBJ2-2, with 7 bases fitting TRBD2. Germline lookup yields CDR1 SEHNR and CDR2 FQNEAQ (reference sequence). This CDR3 has 15 amino acids. DNA of the CDR3: TGTGCCAGCAGCATAGCGGGTACGAACACCGGGGAGCTGTTTTTT. Translation gives CASSIAGTNTGELFF. Drawing the rest from reference TRBV7-9 and TRBJ2-2, the complete variable domain is DTGVSQNPRHKITKRGQNVTFRCDPISEHNRLYWYRQTLGQGPEFLTYFQNEAQLEKSRLLSDRFSAERPKGSFSTLEIQRTEQGDSAMYLCASSIAGTNTGELFFGEGSRLTVL.

This clonotype was observed a single time. CDR3 nucleotide sequence: TGTGCCAGCAGCCCCTCGGGACTCGGCGGGGAGCTGTTTTTT. It yields the protein CASSPSGLGGELFF. The rearrangement uses TRBV7-3 and TRBJ2-2, with D possibly being TRBD2 (6 bases). V gave up 5 bases and J gave up 7 bases, with 14 bases separating them. Germline lookup yields CDR1 SGHTA and CDR2 FQGTGA. The CDR3 length is 14 residues.

This chain links TRBV7-8 with TRBJ2-1, with 8 positions matching TRBD1. The CDR3 has 18 residues. V shed 5 bases, J shed 3 bases, and the junction held 15 bases outside the gene matches. Germline values: CDR1 SGHVS, CDR2 FQNEAQ. CDR3 region: CASSTLLTGTGGYNEQFF. The CDR3 DNA reads as TGTGCCAGCAGCACACTATTGACCGGGACAGGAGGCTACAATGAGCAGTTCTTC.

The chain carries TRBV20-1 and TRBJ2-2; D unclear. CDR1 and CDR2 (germline): DFQATT, SNEGSKA (reference sequence). The CDR3 spans 13 residues. V lost 3 bases and J 2 bases, leaving 7 bases between the germline ends. CDR3 in amino acids: CSARTLNTGELFF. The DNA of the CDR3 is TGCAGTGCTAGGACTCTCAACACCGGGGAGCTGTTTTTT.

This clonotype has just a few counts. The CDR3 here is CSAHRGRNYEQYF. In DNA, the CDR3 is TGCAGTGCTCACAGGGGGCGGAACTACGAGCAGTACTTC. The chain links TRBV20-1 to TRBJ2-7; 9 bases align to TRBD1. Per germline, CDR1 DFQATT and CDR2 SNEGSKA (reference sequence). CDR3 size: 13 residues. Unmatched junction bases numbered 5, after V lost 5 bases and J lost 3 bases.

This clonotype was seen just once. This chain connects TRBV20-1 to TRBJ1-2; the D is unclear. Germline V gene sequence: CDR1 DFQATT, CDR2 SNEGSKA (reference sequence). Trimming cost V 3 bases and J 5 bases, with 7 bases left between them. The CDR3 contains 11 residues. This CDR3 reads CSASAPYGYTF. In DNA form, the CDR3 reads TGCAGTGCTAGTGCCCCTTATGGCTACACCTTC.

This clonotype has at least ten counts. J is TRBJ2-1 and V is TRBV6-4, with 12 bases lining up with TRBD1. Losses at the gene ends were 3 bases for V and 9 bases for J; bases not matched to a gene: 12. CDR3 length: 17 residues. Germline V gene data show CDR1 as MRHNA and CDR2 as SNTAGT. Here the CDR3 reads CASSDSNPGQGAGEQFF. The CDR3 DNA reads as TGTGCCAGCAGTGATTCGAACCCGGGACAGGGGGCGGGTGAGCAGTTCTTC.

The V gene is TRBV29-1, the J gene TRBJ1-5, with a possible D match to TRBD1 (6 bases). The CDR3 spans 13 residues. V dropped 4 bases and J dropped 5 bases, with 12 bases sitting between them. From germline, CDR1 is SQVTM and CDR2 ANQGSEA. The CDR3, as DNA: TGCAGCGTTGGAAGGGGGATCGATCAGCCCCAGCATTTT. This gives the protein CSVGRGIDQPQHF.

This clonotype appeared once. The chain uses TRBV19 and TRBJ1-1; TRBD1 matches 7 bases. CDR3 length: 14 amino acids. V lost 7 bases, J lost 1 base, and 6 bases stayed unmatched. Germline V gene data show CDR1 as LNHDA and CDR2 as SQIVND (reference sequence). The CDR3 spells CASTEGAWNTEAFF. The CDR3 DNA is TGTGCCAGTACCGAGGGGGCCTGGAACACTGAAGCTTTCTTT.

For the CDR3, the DNA is TGCAGCGTCCCCGGGACAGGGACTGGCTACACCTTC. Protein: CSVPGTGTGYTF. The J gene is TRBJ1-2, the V gene TRBV29-1; 9 bases agree with TRBD1. The length of the CDR3 is 12 residues. Per germline, CDR1 SQVTM and CDR2 ANQGSEA. J gave up 7 bases and V 6 bases, and 6 bases lay outside the gene matches.

Here the CDR3 reads CATETGVGDYGYTF. The CDR3 nucleotides are TGTGCCACCGAAACGGGGGTCGGGGACTATGGCTACACCTTC. This chain uses TRBV6-5 with TRBJ1-2, with D perhaps TRBD1 (5 bases). The CDR3 is 14 amino acids. Germline values: CDR1 MNHEY, CDR2 SVGAGI. Trimming cost V 10 bases and J 3 bases, with 18 bases left between them.